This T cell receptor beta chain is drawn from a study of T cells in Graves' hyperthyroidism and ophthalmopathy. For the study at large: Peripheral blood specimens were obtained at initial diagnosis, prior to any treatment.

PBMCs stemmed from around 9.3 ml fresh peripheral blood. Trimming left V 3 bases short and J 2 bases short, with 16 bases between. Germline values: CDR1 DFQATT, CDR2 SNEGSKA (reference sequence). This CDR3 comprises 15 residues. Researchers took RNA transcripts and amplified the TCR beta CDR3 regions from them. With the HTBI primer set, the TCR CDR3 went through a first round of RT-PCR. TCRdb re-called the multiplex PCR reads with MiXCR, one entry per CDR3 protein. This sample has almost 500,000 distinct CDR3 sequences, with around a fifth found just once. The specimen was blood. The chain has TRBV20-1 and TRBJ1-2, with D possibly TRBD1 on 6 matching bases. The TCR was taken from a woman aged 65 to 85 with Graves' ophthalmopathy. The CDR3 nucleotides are TGCAGTGCTAGTTCCACAGGGATGGGGAACTATGGCTACACCTTC. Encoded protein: CSASSTGMGNYGYTF.